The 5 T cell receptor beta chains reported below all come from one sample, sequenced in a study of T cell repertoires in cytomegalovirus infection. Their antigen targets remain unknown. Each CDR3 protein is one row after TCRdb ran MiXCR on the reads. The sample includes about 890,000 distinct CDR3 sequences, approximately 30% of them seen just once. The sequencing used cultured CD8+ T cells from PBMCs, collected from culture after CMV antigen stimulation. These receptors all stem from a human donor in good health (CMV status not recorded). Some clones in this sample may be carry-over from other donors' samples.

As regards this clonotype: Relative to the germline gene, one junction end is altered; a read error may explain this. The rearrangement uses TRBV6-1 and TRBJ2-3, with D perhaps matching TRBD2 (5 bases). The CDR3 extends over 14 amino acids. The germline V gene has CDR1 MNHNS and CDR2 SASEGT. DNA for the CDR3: TGTGTCAGCAGTGAAACGCCGGGGACAGATACGCAGTATTTT. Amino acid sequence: CVSSETPGTDTQYF.

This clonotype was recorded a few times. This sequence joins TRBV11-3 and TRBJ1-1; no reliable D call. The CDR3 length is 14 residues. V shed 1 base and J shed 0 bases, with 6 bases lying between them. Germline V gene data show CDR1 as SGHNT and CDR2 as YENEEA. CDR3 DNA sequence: TGTGCCAGCAGCTTAGGATTCCTGAACACTGAAGCTTTCTTT. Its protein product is CASSLGFLNTEAFF.

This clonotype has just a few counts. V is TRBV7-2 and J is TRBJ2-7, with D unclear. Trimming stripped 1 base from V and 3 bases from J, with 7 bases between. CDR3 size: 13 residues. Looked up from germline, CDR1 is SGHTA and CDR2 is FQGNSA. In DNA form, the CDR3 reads TGTGCCAGCAGCTTAGGAAACATCTACGAGCAGTACGTC. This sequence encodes CASSLGNIYEQYV.

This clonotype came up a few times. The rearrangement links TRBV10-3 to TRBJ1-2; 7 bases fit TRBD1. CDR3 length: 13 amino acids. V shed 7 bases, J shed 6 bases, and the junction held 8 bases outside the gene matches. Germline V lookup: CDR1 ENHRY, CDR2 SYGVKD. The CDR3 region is CAINPGTVDGYTF. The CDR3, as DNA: TGTGCCATCAATCCCGGGACAGTTGATGGCTACACCTTC.

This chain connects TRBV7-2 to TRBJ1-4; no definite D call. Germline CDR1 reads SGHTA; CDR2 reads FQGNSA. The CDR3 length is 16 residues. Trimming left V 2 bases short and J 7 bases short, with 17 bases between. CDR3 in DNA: TGTGCCAGCAGCTTAAATGGCGGGAGCCTTAGTGAAAAACTGTTTTTT. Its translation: CASSLNGGSLSEKLFF.